The rows below give T cell receptor beta chains drawn from one sample of a study of CD8 T cells in ankylosing spondylitis. TCRdb re-derived calls from the 5' RACE reads in MiXCR, one entry per CDR3 protein. The sample includes fewer than 250,000 distinct CDR3 sequences, around 32% seen only once; the top ten take around 4.4%. The source material was blood, either unsorted or a sorted T cell fraction (not recorded which). Every receptor here comes from a male donor with ankylosing spondylitis or in good health (not recorded which). The CDR3 runs from the conserved cysteine through the conserved F or W. The order of the fields is V gene, D gene, J gene, clone size, CDR3 DNA, CDR3 protein. A D gene is named only where the DNA matches it firmly. Size tells how often a clone was seen (once, few, many) or the class of an expanded clone, and some rows leave it out.

v_call: TRBV6-1; d_call: .; j_call: TRBJ1-2; clone_size: few; cdr3_nt: TGTGCCAGCACTACACCGGACAGCAAGTTTGGCTACACCTTC; cdr3_aa: CASTTPDSKFGYTF
v_call: TRBV4-1; d_call: .; j_call: TRBJ2-3; clone_size: .; cdr3_nt: TGCGCCAGCAGCCAAGACCGCGCGCAGTATTTT; cdr3_aa: CASSQDRAQYF
v_call: TRBV4-2; d_call: TRBD1; j_call: TRBJ2-7; clone_size: many; cdr3_nt: TGTGCCAGCAGCCTAGGGGGCAGGGAGCAGTACTTC; cdr3_aa: CASSLGGREQYF
v_call: TRBV6-5; d_call: .; j_call: TRBJ2-1; clone_size: few; cdr3_nt: TGTGCCAGCAGTTACTCGAGGGCACAAATATACAATGAGCAGTTCTTC; cdr3_aa: CASSYSRAQIYNEQFF
v_call: TRBV12-3/TRBV12-4; d_call: .; j_call: TRBJ2-1; clone_size: few; cdr3_nt: TGTGCCAGCAGTTTGGACATCGAGCAGTTCTTC; cdr3_aa: CASSLDIEQFF
v_call: TRBV20-1; d_call: TRBD1; j_call: TRBJ1-2; clone_size: .; cdr3_nt: TGCAGTGCTAGACGTCTGACAGGGTATGGCTACACCTTC; cdr3_aa: CSARRLTGYGYTF
v_call: TRBV29-1; d_call: .; j_call: TRBJ1-1; clone_size: once; cdr3_nt: TGCAGCGTTGTAATTGTCCCCGAGCGTCATAACGCTGAAGCTTTCTTT; cdr3_aa: CSVVIVPERHNAEAFF
v_call: TRBV12-3/TRBV12-4; d_call: .; j_call: TRBJ2-7; clone_size: .; cdr3_nt: TGTGCCAGCAGTTCAGGGCTCTACGAGCAGTACTTC; cdr3_aa: CASSSGLYEQYF
v_call: TRBV6-5; d_call: TRBD1; j_call: TRBJ1-1; clone_size: .; cdr3_nt: TGTGCCAGCAGTTACTCGGGACAGGGGGCTGAAGCTTTCTTT; cdr3_aa: CASSYSGQGAEAFF
v_call: TRBV10-3; d_call: TRBD2; j_call: TRBJ2-1; clone_size: few; cdr3_nt: TGTGCCATCAAAGGACTAGCGGCCGGGAGCTCCTACAATGAGCAGTTCTTC; cdr3_aa: CAIKGLAAGSSYNEQFF
v_call: TRBV20-1; d_call: .; j_call: TRBJ2-7; clone_size: .; cdr3_nt: TGCAGTGCCCCGGACGCCCACTACGAGCAGTACTTC; cdr3_aa: CSAPDAHYEQYF
v_call: TRBV4-1; d_call: .; j_call: TRBJ1-2; clone_size: few; cdr3_nt: TGCGCCAGCAGCCAAGGAGGGTCAAGGGTTCCCTACACCTTC; cdr3_aa: CASSQGGSRVPYTF
v_call: TRBV6-4; d_call: TRBD1; j_call: TRBJ2-3; clone_size: .; cdr3_nt: TGTGCCAGCGGGCCCGGGACAGGGGACCCAGATACGCAGTATTTT; cdr3_aa: CASGPGTGDPDTQYF
v_call: TRBV12-3/TRBV12-4; d_call: .; j_call: TRBJ2-1; clone_size: .; cdr3_nt: TGTGCCAGCAGCCTCGACGTATCCCCCGAGCAGTTCTTC; cdr3_aa: CASSLDVSPEQFF
v_call: TRBV2; d_call: TRBD1; j_call: TRBJ2-1; clone_size: .; cdr3_nt: TGTGCCAGCACACAGGGGCTCCGCTACAATGAGCAGTTCTTC; cdr3_aa: CASTQGLRYNEQFF
v_call: TRBV20-1; d_call: .; j_call: TRBJ2-3; clone_size: .; cdr3_nt: TGCAGTGCTAGAGATATCAACAGTCCTGAAGGGGATACGCAGTATTTT; cdr3_aa: CSARDINSPEGDTQYF
v_call: TRBV15; d_call: TRBD2; j_call: TRBJ2-5; clone_size: .; cdr3_nt: TGTGCCACCAGCAGAGATTTGAGGGAGGGAGAGACCCAGTACTTC; cdr3_aa: CATSRDLREGETQYF
v_call: TRBV28; d_call: .; j_call: TRBJ1-1; clone_size: .; cdr3_nt: TGTGCCAGCAGTCCCCCCTACGGTTTGAACACTGAAGCTTTCTTT; cdr3_aa: CASSPPYGLNTEAFF
v_call: TRBV12-3/TRBV12-4; d_call: .; j_call: TRBJ1-2; clone_size: .; cdr3_nt: TGTGCCAGCAGTTTGTCGACGACAGGAAGCTATGGCTACACCTTC; cdr3_aa: CASSLSTTGSYGYTF
v_call: TRBV7-6; d_call: .; j_call: TRBJ2-7; clone_size: .; cdr3_nt: TGTGCCAGCAGCTCGGGACCGGACTACGAGCAGTACTTC; cdr3_aa: CASSSGPDYEQYF
v_call: TRBV9; d_call: .; j_call: TRBJ2-7; clone_size: .; cdr3_nt: TGTGCCAGCAGCGTAACAGGGGAGGGCGAGCAGTACTTC; cdr3_aa: CASSVTGEGEQYF
v_call: TRBV7-2; d_call: TRBD2; j_call: TRBJ2-5; clone_size: few; cdr3_nt: TGTGCCAGCACCGGGACTATCCAAGAGACCCAGTACTTC; cdr3_aa: CASTGTIQETQYF
v_call: TRBV7-8; d_call: .; j_call: TRBJ1-1; clone_size: once; cdr3_nt: TGTGCCAGCAGCTTAGCTGGGACCCATGGGACTGAAGCTTTCTTT; cdr3_aa: CASSLAGTHGTEAFF
v_call: TRBV6-5; d_call: .; j_call: TRBJ1-4; clone_size: few; cdr3_nt: TGTGCCAGCAGTTACTCTTACTCCTCAGGCGAAAAACTGTTTTTT; cdr3_aa: CASSYSYSSGEKLFF
v_call: TRBV7-9; d_call: TRBD1; j_call: TRBJ2-3; clone_size: .; cdr3_nt: TGTGCCAGCAACGGACAGGGTGGAGATACGCAGTATTTT; cdr3_aa: CASNGQGGDTQYF
v_call: TRBV20-1; d_call: .; j_call: TRBJ1-6; clone_size: .; cdr3_nt: TGCAGTGCTAGGGCCGGGTTAGGTTCACCCCTCCATTTT; cdr3_aa: CSARAGLGSPLHF
v_call: TRBV6-1; d_call: .; j_call: TRBJ1-5; clone_size: .; cdr3_nt: TGTGCCAGCAGCTGGGACACGGTAGGGCAGCCCCAGCATTTT; cdr3_aa: CASSWDTVGQPQHF
v_call: TRBV12-3/TRBV12-4; d_call: TRBD1; j_call: TRBJ2-7; clone_size: .; cdr3_nt: TGTGCCAGCAGTTTCGACAGGGGGCTGGTCGAGCAGTACTTC; cdr3_aa: CASSFDRGLVEQYF
v_call: TRBV20-1; d_call: .; j_call: TRBJ2-3; clone_size: few; cdr3_nt: TGCAGTGCTTGGGACTCGTCAACAGATACGCAGTATTTT; cdr3_aa: CSAWDSSTDTQYF
v_call: TRBV10-1; d_call: TRBD2; j_call: TRBJ2-3; clone_size: .; cdr3_nt: TGCGCCAGCGGGAGCGGGGGGAACACAGATACGCAGTATTTT; cdr3_aa: CASGSGGNTDTQYF
v_call: TRBV6-5; d_call: .; j_call: TRBJ2-7; clone_size: .; cdr3_nt: TGTGCCAGCAGTTACGAGGAGACCTACGAGCAGTACTTC; cdr3_aa: CASSYEETYEQYF
v_call: TRBV20-1; d_call: TRBD2; j_call: TRBJ2-3; clone_size: .; cdr3_nt: TGCAGTGCCAAGACTAGCGGGGGGGCCATAGATACGCAGTATTTT; cdr3_aa: CSAKTSGGAIDTQYF
v_call: TRBV28; d_call: TRBD2; j_call: TRBJ2-1; clone_size: .; cdr3_nt: TGTGCCAGCAACACAGGCGGCGGGGGAGAGCAGTTCTTC; cdr3_aa: CASNTGGGGEQFF
v_call: TRBV20-1; d_call: .; j_call: TRBJ2-3; clone_size: .; cdr3_nt: TGCAGTGCTTCAGAGACGGGAGCGGATACGCAGTATTTT; cdr3_aa: CSASETGADTQYF
v_call: TRBV7-9; d_call: .; j_call: TRBJ2-3; clone_size: few; cdr3_nt: TGTGCCAGCCGTATCCACGGCAGGGGACCACAGGATACGCAGTATTTT; cdr3_aa: CASRIHGRGPQDTQYF
v_call: TRBV29-1; d_call: .; j_call: TRBJ2-7; clone_size: .; cdr3_nt: TGCAGCGTCCAGGGGTATAGCTCCTACGAGCTGTACTTC; cdr3_aa: CSVQGYSSYELYF
v_call: TRBV12-3/TRBV12-4; d_call: TRBD1; j_call: TRBJ2-3; clone_size: .; cdr3_nt: TGTGCCAGCAGCCTCCGGACAGGCTCGAGGGATACGCAGTATTTT; cdr3_aa: CASSLRTGSRDTQYF
v_call: TRBV10-3; d_call: TRBD2; j_call: TRBJ2-3; clone_size: .; cdr3_nt: TGTGCCGTATCCTTAAGCGGGGGGGACGCAGATACGCAGTATTTT; cdr3_aa: CAVSLSGGDADTQYF
v_call: TRBV5-1; d_call: .; j_call: TRBJ2-5; clone_size: .; cdr3_nt: TGCGCCAGCAGCTTGGACCCTGTATCGCTGCTACAAGAGACCCAGTACTTC; cdr3_aa: CASSLDPVSLLQETQYF
v_call: TRBV7-9; d_call: TRBD2; j_call: TRBJ2-1; clone_size: .; cdr3_nt: TGTGCCAGCAGCGAACAGACTAGCGGGGGTTACAATGAGCAGTTCTTC; cdr3_aa: CASSEQTSGGYNEQFF
v_call: TRBV5-1; d_call: .; j_call: TRBJ2-3; clone_size: .; cdr3_nt: TGCGCCAGCAGCTCCGGGGCCCGGGGCACAGATACGCAGTATTTT; cdr3_aa: CASSSGARGTDTQYF
v_call: TRBV20-1; d_call: TRBD2; j_call: TRBJ2-7; clone_size: few; cdr3_nt: TGCAGTGCCAGGGAGGGAGTATCGATGGCCGGGAACTACGAGCAGTACTTC; cdr3_aa: CSAREGVSMAGNYEQYF
v_call: TRBV9; d_call: TRBD1; j_call: TRBJ1-3; clone_size: once; cdr3_nt: TGTGCCAGCAGCGTACGGGACAGCTCTGGAAACACCATATATTTT; cdr3_aa: CASSVRDSSGNTIYF
v_call: TRBV9; d_call: .; j_call: TRBJ2-7; clone_size: few; cdr3_nt: TGTGCCAGCAGCCCGGCTCGGCGGGCACCCTACGAGCAGTACTTC; cdr3_aa: CASSPARRAPYEQYF
v_call: TRBV7-9; d_call: .; j_call: TRBJ2-7; clone_size: .; cdr3_nt: TGTGCCAGCAGCTTCGCCCCCGCGTTGGACCAGTACTTC; cdr3_aa: CASSFAPALDQYF
v_call: TRBV20-1; d_call: TRBD2; j_call: TRBJ2-1; clone_size: .; cdr3_nt: TGCAGTGCTAGGGTACTAGCGGGGAACAATGAGCAGTTCTTC; cdr3_aa: CSARVLAGNNEQFF
v_call: TRBV4-1; d_call: .; j_call: TRBJ1-5; clone_size: .; cdr3_nt: TGCGCCAGCAGCCAGCCAGGACAGACCGGGTGGCCCCAGCATTTT; cdr3_aa: CASSQPGQTGWPQHF
v_call: TRBV20-1; d_call: .; j_call: TRBJ1-2; clone_size: few; cdr3_nt: TGCAGTGCTACAGAGGGGGGAAAAGACTATGGCTACACCTTC; cdr3_aa: CSATEGGKDYGYTF
v_call: TRBV12-3/TRBV12-4; d_call: .; j_call: TRBJ2-4; clone_size: .; cdr3_nt: TGTGCCAGCAGTTCCTTAGAGGTAGACATTCAGTACTTC; cdr3_aa: CASSSLEVDIQYF
v_call: TRBV20-1; d_call: TRBD2; j_call: TRBJ2-3; clone_size: .; cdr3_nt: TGCAGTGCTAGGGTGGGACTAGCGGATTATAGCACAGATACGCAGTATTTT; cdr3_aa: CSARVGLADYSTDTQYF
v_call: TRBV5-5; d_call: .; j_call: TRBJ2-1; clone_size: few; cdr3_nt: TGTGCCAGCAGCTTGGGGTTTGGCGGGGGCTCCGTCCTAGAGCAGTTCTTC; cdr3_aa: CASSLGFGGGSVLEQFF
v_call: TRBV5-6; d_call: .; j_call: TRBJ2-3; clone_size: .; cdr3_nt: TGTGCCAGCAGGGCGGACAGTCCTAGCACAGATACGCAGTATTTT; cdr3_aa: CASRADSPSTDTQYF
v_call: TRBV12-3/TRBV12-4; d_call: .; j_call: TRBJ2-5; clone_size: few; cdr3_nt: TGTGCCAGCAGTTTTCTTACCGGGGCCCAGTACTTC; cdr3_aa: CASSFLTGAQYF